The rows below give T cell receptor beta chains drawn from one sample of a study of cytomegalovirus exposure and HLA in healthy donors. The table came from immunoSEQ multiplex PCR; TCRdb's copy has only in-frame clones and leaves some out. The sample holds around 160,000 clones, 75% to 80% seen once. The material sequenced was PBMCs. Receptors were obtained from a man aged 35-49 years in good health and CMV-seropositive. Both conserved end residues are part of each CDR3. A D gene is named only where the DNA matches it firmly. Size values are once, few and many counts, or a class for expanded clones, and some rows have none.

J gene: TRBJ2-3; clone size: few; D gene: .; V gene: TRBV4-3; CDR3 protein: CASSQDWTASTDTQYF; CDR3 DNA: TGCGCCAGCAGCCAAGACTGGACAGCTAGCACAGATACGCAGTATTTT
J gene: TRBJ1-1; clone size: once; D gene: .; V gene: TRBV29-1; CDR3 protein: CSVEPDSLNTEAFF; CDR3 DNA: TGCAGCGTCGAACCCGACTCTCTTAACACTGAAGCTTTCTTT
J gene: TRBJ2-7; clone size: few; D gene: TRBD1; V gene: TRBV7-2; CDR3 protein: CASSSASGGKNEQYF; CDR3 DNA: TGTGCCAGCAGCTCCGCATCAGGGGGCAAAAACGAGCAGTACTTC
J gene: TRBJ2-7; clone size: few; D gene: TRBD2; V gene: TRBV7-6; CDR3 protein: CASSCRLAKPITLRKEQYF; CDR3 DNA: TGTGCCAGCAGCTGTAGACTAGCGAAACCAATAACCCTACGTAAGGAGCAGTACTTC
J gene: TRBJ2-7; clone size: few; D gene: TRBD1; V gene: TRBV27; CDR3 protein: CASSPNPGQGTEQYF; CDR3 DNA: TGTGCCAGCAGTCCTAACCCGGGACAGGGAACTGAGCAGTACTTC
J gene: TRBJ2-1; clone size: few; D gene: .; V gene: TRBV29-1; CDR3 protein: CSVESGWFNEQFF; CDR3 DNA: TGCAGCGTTGAATCTGGCTGGTTCAATGAGCAGTTCTTC
J gene: TRBJ2-7; clone size: few; D gene: TRBD2; V gene: TRBV5-1; CDR3 protein: CASSLVSGFGTSRTPGYYEQYF; CDR3 DNA: TGCGCCAGCAGCTTGGTATCGGGGTTTGGGACTAGCCGTACTCCCGGCTATTACGAGCAGTACTTC
J gene: TRBJ2-7; clone size: .; D gene: .; V gene: TRBV5-1; CDR3 protein: CASSVTRTYEQYF; CDR3 DNA: TGCGCCAGCAGCGTGACAAGAACCTACGAGCAGTACTTC
J gene: TRBJ1-2; clone size: .; D gene: .; V gene: TRBV13; CDR3 protein: CASSLVSRGKGYTF; CDR3 DNA: TGTGCCAGCAGCTTAGTATCAAGGGGAAAAGGCTACACCTTC
J gene: TRBJ1-1; clone size: .; D gene: .; V gene: TRBV27; CDR3 protein: CASSFGQLNTEAFF; CDR3 DNA: TGTGCCAGCAGTTTCGGACAGTTGAACACTGAAGCTTTCTTT
J gene: TRBJ1-2; clone size: few; D gene: TRBD1; V gene: TRBV10-3; CDR3 protein: CATSRDSDIQGYTF; CDR3 DNA: TGTGCCACATCCCGGGACAGCGACATTCAGGGCTACACCTTC
J gene: TRBJ2-3; clone size: .; D gene: .; V gene: TRBV7-2; CDR3 protein: CASSLPLLDTQYF; CDR3 DNA: TGTGCCAGCAGCTTACCATTACTAGATACGCAGTATTTT
J gene: TRBJ2-5; clone size: .; D gene: .; V gene: TRBV18; CDR3 protein: CASSSDRQETQYF; CDR3 DNA: TGTGCCAGCTCCAGCGACAGGCAAGAGACCCAGTACTTC
J gene: TRBJ2-1; clone size: .; D gene: .; V gene: TRBV9; CDR3 protein: CASSGHARGSYNEQFF; CDR3 DNA: TGTGCCAGCAGCGGACACGCCAGGGGAAGCTACAATGAGCAGTTCTTC
J gene: TRBJ1-6; clone size: .; D gene: .; V gene: TRBV30; CDR3 protein: CAGGQRWDSPLHF; CDR3 DNA: TGTGCCGGCGGACAGAGATGGGATTCACCCCTCCACTTT
J gene: TRBJ1-2; clone size: .; D gene: .; V gene: TRBV10-2; CDR3 protein: CASSGASGGYGYTF; CDR3 DNA: TGCGCCAGCAGTGGGGCTTCGGGGGGCTATGGCTACACCTTC
J gene: TRBJ1-3; clone size: .; D gene: TRBD1; V gene: TRBV18; CDR3 protein: CASSPLPRTGISGNTIYF; CDR3 DNA: TGTGCCAGCTCACCACTCCCAAGGACAGGGATCTCTGGAAACACCATATATTTT
J gene: TRBJ1-5; clone size: .; D gene: .; V gene: TRBV19; CDR3 protein: CASSISGSRQPQHF; CDR3 DNA: TGTGCCAGTAGTATTTCGGGGAGCCGGCAGCCCCAGCATTTT
J gene: TRBJ1-1; clone size: .; D gene: TRBD1; V gene: TRBV5-1; CDR3 protein: CASSWGQQSTEAFF; CDR3 DNA: TGCGCCAGCAGCTGGGGACAGCAGAGCACTGAAGCTTTCTTT
J gene: TRBJ1-1; clone size: .; D gene: .; V gene: TRBV7-2; CDR3 protein: CASSLAMRSTEAFF; CDR3 DNA: TGTGCCAGCAGCTTAGCGATGCGGAGCACTGAAGCTTTCTTT
J gene: TRBJ2-3; clone size: .; D gene: .; V gene: TRBV29-1; CDR3 protein: CSVAITDTQYF; CDR3 DNA: TGCAGCGTTGCAATCACAGATACGCAGTATTTT
J gene: TRBJ1-6; clone size: few; D gene: TRBD1; V gene: TRBV30; CDR3 protein: CAWVTWDRENSPLHF; CDR3 DNA: TGTGCCTGGGTTACTTGGGACAGGGAAAATTCACCCCTCCACTTT
J gene: TRBJ2-3; clone size: few; D gene: TRBD2; V gene: TRBV10-3; CDR3 protein: CAIRGTSGREDTQYF; CDR3 DNA: TGTGCCATCAGGGGGACTAGCGGGAGGGAAGATACGCAGTATTTT
J gene: TRBJ1-2; clone size: .; D gene: .; V gene: TRBV5-8; CDR3 protein: CASSGDTYPSNYGYTF; CDR3 DNA: TGTGCCAGCAGCGGGGACACTTACCCTTCTAACTATGGCTACACCTTC
J gene: TRBJ1-2; clone size: .; D gene: TRBD1; V gene: TRBV29-1; CDR3 protein: CSALPGQGARDGYTF; CDR3 DNA: TGCAGCGCTTTACCGGGACAGGGGGCGAGAGATGGCTACACCTTC
J gene: TRBJ1-1; clone size: .; D gene: .; V gene: TRBV7-3; CDR3 protein: CASSSGTWSEAFF; CDR3 DNA: TGTGCCAGCAGCTCAGGAACATGGTCTGAAGCTTTCTTT
J gene: TRBJ2-1; clone size: .; D gene: TRBD1; V gene: TRBV15; CDR3 protein: CATSLGQSSYNEQFF; CDR3 DNA: TGTGCCACCAGCCTGGGACAGAGCTCCTACAATGAGCAGTTCTTC
J gene: TRBJ2-6; clone size: .; D gene: .; V gene: TRBV30; CDR3 protein: CAWSAGRSSNSGANVLTF; CDR3 DNA: TGTGCCTGGAGTGCTGGCAGGTCCTCCAACTCTGGGGCCAACGTCCTGACTTTC
J gene: TRBJ1-1; clone size: once; D gene: TRBD1; V gene: TRBV6-5; CDR3 protein: CASSLITGGGTEAFF; CDR3 DNA: TGTGCCAGCAGTTTGATAACAGGGGGAGGGACTGAAGCTTTCTTT
J gene: TRBJ2-2; clone size: .; D gene: TRBD2; V gene: TRBV2; CDR3 protein: CASHGLAVNTGELFF; CDR3 DNA: TGTGCCAGTCACGGACTAGCGGTGAACACCGGGGAGCTGTTTTTT
J gene: TRBJ2-7; clone size: .; D gene: TRBD2; V gene: TRBV7-3; CDR3 protein: CASSRGQGGFNEQYF; CDR3 DNA: TGTGCCAGCAGCCGAGGGCAGGGAGGGTTTAACGAGCAGTACTTC
J gene: TRBJ1-1; clone size: .; D gene: .; V gene: TRBV5-4; CDR3 protein: CASSPSVVNTEAFF; CDR3 DNA: TGTGCCAGCAGCCCCAGCGTTGTGAACACTGAGGCTTTCTTT
J gene: TRBJ1-2; clone size: .; D gene: TRBD1; V gene: TRBV5-4; CDR3 protein: CASSYPGQGDSRGYTF; CDR3 DNA: TGTGCCAGCAGCTACCCGGGACAGGGGGACTCGCGGGGCTACACCTTC
J gene: TRBJ2-2; clone size: .; D gene: .; V gene: TRBV7-9; CDR3 protein: CSSSLALGFGELFF; CDR3 DNA: TGTTCCAGCAGCTTAGCGCTGGGCTTCGGGGAGCTGTTTTTT
J gene: TRBJ2-2; clone size: .; D gene: .; V gene: TRBV11-3; CDR3 protein: CASSLVTGTGELFF; CDR3 DNA: TGTGCCAGCAGCTTAGTAACGGGAACCGGGGAGCTGTTTTTT